This entry is about one T cell receptor (beta chain). Data came from immunoSEQ multiplex PCR; TCRdb stores just in-frame clones and leaves some out. The data hold fewer than 180,000 clones, with 90% to 95% observed a single time. The data derive from a study of T cell responses to AZD1222 COVID-19 vaccine. The germline gives CDR1 MDHEN, CDR2 SYDVKM. The CDR3 is made up of 15 amino acids. Trimming removed 2 bases from V and 0 bases from J, with 10 bases in between. This rearrangement joins TRBV28 to TRBJ1-2, with unresolved D. The sequences come from peripheral blood, collected on day 0 of AZD1222 vaccination. This sequence was found in an adult in good health. The CDR3 nucleotides read TGTGCCAGCAGTTTAGGAGCCACCGCTAACTATGGCTACACCTTC. This gives the protein CASSLGATANYGYTF.